This T cell receptor beta chain was sequenced during a study of CD4 T cells in relation to SARS-CoV-2 and coronaviruses. Study summary: PBMCs were cultured with antigen for roughly nine days before TCR beta sequencing. Findings and limits, study-wide: No donor gave both pre-pandemic and post-infection samples.

The unexposed donors gave CD4+ T cells in about 2010-2019, prior to COVID-19. After nine to ten days of culture, CD4+ T cells were isolated. With regard to this clone: Its antigen remains unidentified.

The protocol was immunoSEQ multiplex PCR, while the TCRdb copy is restricted to in-frame clones and leaves out a portion. The sample holds tens of thousands of clones, approximately 80% seen once. Germline values: CDR1 SGHRS, CDR2 YFSETQ. The CDR3 runs 14 residues. The junction had 9 bases not matched to a gene; V was cut back by 5 bases and J by 5 bases. The clonotype comes from a human donor in good health. The chain employs TRBV5-1 and TRBJ1-2; 7 bases are shared with TRBD1. The sequenced material came from CD4+ T cells from PBMCs, cultured in vitro. The CDR3 region has the DNA TGCGCCAGCAGTGTTACAGGGGAGCCATATGGCTACACCTTC. This gives the protein CASSVTGEPYGYTF.